Below, one T cell receptor beta chain is given with its context. What it binds is unknown. TCRdb reanalysed the 5' RACE reads using MiXCR and keeps one entry per CDR3 protein. This table holds about 320,000 distinct CDR3 sequences, 3.5% to 4.5% found once. This entry comes from a study of T cells after yellow fever vaccination. Germline CDR1 MDHEN, CDR2 SYDVKM. With 7 bases clipped from V and 14 bases from J, the junction kept 15 bases outside the gene matches. CDR3 length equals 15 residues. Findings and caveats of the study: A weaker but faster secondary response was observed, peaking on day 5 versus 15.

This receptor was identified in a man between 18 and 29 years old who received the YFV17D yellow fever vaccine. The chain combines TRBV28 with TRBJ1-6, with TRBD1 matching 9 bases. Sequenced here: PBMCs, sampled 15 days after the yellow fever booster vaccination. The CDR3 protein is CASTINPGQGRTLHF. The CDR3 bases are TGTGCCAGCACCATTAACCCGGGACAGGGCCGCACCCTCCACTTT.